This T cell receptor (beta chain) originates from a study of T cell responses to AZD1222 COVID-19 vaccine. V was clipped by 7 bases and J by 3 bases; unmatched bases: 2. This CDR3 spans 13 amino acids. CDR1 is LNHDA, CDR2 SQIVND, per germline (reference sequence). In the case of this clone: Its matching antigen is unknown.

Here immunoSEQ multiplex PCR was the method, and the copy in TCRdb shows in-frame clones only, minus some. The sample carries under 150,000 clones, about 91% recorded once. Study observations and caveats: Donors, mostly white British, included more females; clonal diversity was possibly underestimated. All repertoire sampling was performed exclusively after the peak T cell response. Recipients of two AZD1222 doses showed rising Spike-specific TCR breadth and depth. Mapped onto spike, vaccine-associated CD4 TCRs spanned it and were dominant at 160-218 and 743-854.

The source was peripheral blood, collected 28 days after the second AZD1222 dose. This receptor was identified in an adult who received the AZD1222 COVID-19 vaccine. This chain links TRBV19 with TRBJ1-3; 8 bases match TRBD1. The CDR3 spells CASTGGRGNTIYF. CDR3 DNA sequence: TGTGCCAGTACAGGGGGCCGTGGAAACACCATATATTTT.